These T cell receptor beta chains were read from a single sample in a study of shared clonotypes between healthy human individuals. The protocol was immunoSEQ multiplex PCR, while the TCRdb copy is restricted to in-frame clones and leaves out a portion. The sample records approximately 510,000 clones, more than 65% being singletons. The specimen was PBMCs. These receptors were taken from a woman in her 40s in good health. Some clones in this sample may be carry-over from other donors' samples. Both conserved end residues are part of each CDR3. Fields, in order: J gene, D gene, clone size, V gene, CDR3 protein, CDR3 DNA. A D gene is named only where the DNA matches it firmly. Rows give clone size only sometimes, using once, few, many, or a class for an expanded clone.

J gene: TRBJ2-3; D gene: .; clone size: .; V gene: TRBV9; CDR3 protein: CASSKRPNRLGQGTDTQYF; CDR3 DNA: TGTGCCAGCAGCAAACGGCCTAATCGACTAGGACAGGGCACAGATACGCAGTATTTT
J gene: TRBJ2-1; D gene: TRBD2; clone size: .; V gene: TRBV6-1; CDR3 protein: CASHREGPSYNEQFF; CDR3 DNA: TGTGCCAGCCACCGGGAGGGGCCATCCTACAATGAGCAGTTCTTC
J gene: TRBJ2-1; D gene: TRBD2; clone size: .; V gene: TRBV28; CDR3 protein: CASSLLTSGSKNEQFF; CDR3 DNA: TGTGCCAGCAGTTTATTAACTAGCGGGAGTAAAAATGAGCAGTTCTTC
J gene: TRBJ1-1; D gene: .; clone size: few; V gene: TRBV10-2; CDR3 protein: CASSEQGRTEAFF; CDR3 DNA: TGCGCCAGCAGTGAGCAGGGGAGGACTGAAGCTTTCTTT
J gene: TRBJ2-3; D gene: TRBD2; clone size: once; V gene: TRBV27; CDR3 protein: CASSPVGLGRGTDTQYF; CDR3 DNA: TGTGCCAGCAGTCCGGTCGGACTCGGGAGGGGAACAGATACGCAGTATTTT
J gene: TRBJ2-7; D gene: TRBD2; clone size: many; V gene: TRBV27; CDR3 protein: CASSFLAGGGPYEQYF; CDR3 DNA: TGTGCCAGCAGTTTCCTAGCGGGAGGGGGACCCTACGAGCAGTACTTC
J gene: TRBJ2-5; D gene: TRBD1; clone size: .; V gene: TRBV28; CDR3 protein: CASSLGQPGVETQYF; CDR3 DNA: TGTGCCAGCAGTTTGGGACAGCCCGGTGTGGAGACCCAGTACTTC
J gene: TRBJ1-5; D gene: .; clone size: many; V gene: TRBV4-1; CDR3 protein: CASSQEGWLDGQPQHF; CDR3 DNA: TGCGCCAGCAGCCAAGAGGGTTGGCTGGACGGTCAGCCCCAGCATTTT
J gene: TRBJ2-4; D gene: .; clone size: .; V gene: TRBV2; CDR3 protein: CASSRAPGGNIQYF; CDR3 DNA: TGTGCCAGCAGTCGCGCCCCCGGGGGAAACATTCAGTACTTC
J gene: TRBJ1-1; D gene: .; clone size: .; V gene: TRBV5-4; CDR3 protein: CASSLPGQGGNEAFF; CDR3 DNA: TGTGCCAGCAGCTTGCCGGGGCAGGGCGGTAATGAAGCTTTCTTT
J gene: TRBJ2-3; D gene: .; clone size: .; V gene: TRBV5-1; CDR3 protein: CASSLGSIMTDTQYF; CDR3 DNA: TGCGCCAGCAGCTTGGGTAGTATTATGACAGATACGCAGTATTTT
J gene: TRBJ2-3; D gene: TRBD2; clone size: .; V gene: TRBV2; CDR3 protein: CASRPLAGTDTQYF; CDR3 DNA: TGTGCCAGCAGACCACTAGCGGGGACAGATACGCAGTATTTT
J gene: TRBJ2-7; D gene: .; clone size: few; V gene: TRBV5-5; CDR3 protein: CASSLGQWKGEQYF; CDR3 DNA: TGTGCCAGCAGCTTGGGGCAATGGAAGGGCGAGCAGTACTTC
J gene: TRBJ2-2; D gene: .; clone size: .; V gene: TRBV19; CDR3 protein: CASSGGVVTGELFF; CDR3 DNA: TGTGCCAGTAGTGGAGGGGTGGTAACCGGGGAGCTGTTTTTT
J gene: TRBJ2-5; D gene: .; clone size: .; V gene: TRBV20-1; CDR3 protein: CSARARETQYF; CDR3 DNA: TGCAGTGCTAGAGCCAGGGAGACCCAGTACTTC
J gene: TRBJ2-2; D gene: .; clone size: .; V gene: TRBV5-8; CDR3 protein: CASRQDTWNTGELFF; CDR3 DNA: TGTGCCAGCAGACAGGACACCTGGAACACCGGGGAGCTGTTTTTT
J gene: TRBJ2-5; D gene: TRBD2; clone size: few; V gene: TRBV2; CDR3 protein: CASTPLALAVQETQYF; CDR3 DNA: TGTGCCAGCACCCCTCTAGCACTAGCGGTCCAAGAGACCCAGTACTTC
J gene: TRBJ2-2; D gene: .; clone size: .; V gene: TRBV27; CDR3 protein: CASSPNWGQLTNTGELFF; CDR3 DNA: TGTGCCAGCAGTCCTAATTGGGGCCAACTTACGAACACCGGGGAGCTGTTTTTT
J gene: TRBJ1-5; D gene: .; clone size: once; V gene: TRBV6-5; CDR3 protein: CASSYSNQGDQPQHF; CDR3 DNA: TGTGCCAGCAGTTACTCGAACCAGGGCGATCAGCCCCAGCATTTT
J gene: TRBJ1-1; D gene: .; clone size: few; V gene: TRBV5-1; CDR3 protein: CASSLAGGEDTEAFF; CDR3 DNA: TGCGCCAGCAGCTTGGCCGGGGGAGAGGACACTGAAGCTTTCTTT
J gene: TRBJ2-5; D gene: .; clone size: .; V gene: TRBV11-2; CDR3 protein: CASSSHIGVGTQYF; CDR3 DNA: TGTGCCAGCAGCTCGCATATAGGGGTCGGGACCCAGTACTTC
J gene: TRBJ2-5; D gene: .; clone size: .; V gene: TRBV30; CDR3 protein: CACGGLGETQYF; CDR3 DNA: TGTGCCTGTGGGGGGCTGGGGGAGACCCAGTACTTC
J gene: TRBJ2-1; D gene: TRBD2; clone size: .; V gene: TRBV7-3; CDR3 protein: CASSASGRGNEQFF; CDR3 DNA: TGTGCCAGCAGCGCGAGCGGGAGAGGCAATGAGCAGTTCTTC
J gene: TRBJ2-6; D gene: .; clone size: .; V gene: TRBV5-1; CDR3 protein: CASSSLPSGANVLTF; CDR3 DNA: TGCGCCAGCAGCTCCTTACCCTCTGGGGCCAACGTCCTGACTTTC
J gene: TRBJ2-2; D gene: .; clone size: .; V gene: TRBV7-3; CDR3 protein: CASSLAATGELFF; CDR3 DNA: TGTGCCAGCAGCTTGGCAGCCACCGGGGAGCTGTTTTTT
J gene: TRBJ1-1; D gene: .; clone size: few; V gene: TRBV29-1; CDR3 protein: CSVNPGALNTEAFF; CDR3 DNA: TGCAGCGTTAATCCCGGGGCATTGAACACTGAAGCTTTCTTT
J gene: TRBJ1-6; D gene: .; clone size: .; V gene: TRBV4-3; CDR3 protein: CASSQDRDSPLHF; CDR3 DNA: TGCGCCAGCAGCCAAGATCGTGATTCACCCCTCCACTTT
J gene: TRBJ2-3; D gene: .; clone size: .; V gene: TRBV9; CDR3 protein: CASSVGVRGSTDTQYF; CDR3 DNA: TGTGCCAGCAGCGTTGGAGTACGTGGGTCCACAGATACGCAGTATTTT
J gene: TRBJ2-1; D gene: TRBD1; clone size: .; V gene: TRBV18; CDR3 protein: CASSPGRGFDNEQFF; CDR3 DNA: TGTGCCAGCTCACCTGGCAGGGGGTTCGACAATGAGCAGTTCTTC
J gene: TRBJ1-3; D gene: .; clone size: .; V gene: TRBV2; CDR3 protein: CASSDGSDGPLAGNTIYF; CDR3 DNA: TGTGCCAGCAGTGACGGGTCGGATGGACCCCTTGCTGGAAACACCATATATTTT
J gene: TRBJ2-1; D gene: .; clone size: once; V gene: TRBV10-2; CDR3 protein: CASRPDFTPANNEQFF; CDR3 DNA: TGCGCCAGCAGGCCCGACTTTACCCCGGCGAATAATGAGCAGTTCTTC
J gene: TRBJ2-5; D gene: TRBD2; clone size: once; V gene: TRBV6-5; CDR3 protein: CASQDQGGGQETQYF; CDR3 DNA: TGTGCCAGCCAGGACCAGGGCGGGGGACAAGAGACCCAGTACTTC
J gene: TRBJ2-2; D gene: .; clone size: .; V gene: TRBV30; CDR3 protein: CAWNLRQAGELFF; CDR3 DNA: TGTGCCTGGAACCTGAGACAGGCCGGGGAGCTGTTTTTT
J gene: TRBJ2-1; D gene: TRBD2; clone size: .; V gene: TRBV9; CDR3 protein: CASSVLSGRENEQFF; CDR3 DNA: TGTGCCAGCAGCGTCCTTAGCGGGAGGGAGAATGAGCAGTTCTTC
J gene: TRBJ1-4; D gene: .; clone size: few; V gene: TRBV5-1; CDR3 protein: CASSLDSWGEKLFF; CDR3 DNA: TGCGCCAGCAGCCTGGACAGTTGGGGTGAAAAATTGTTTTTT
J gene: TRBJ2-7; D gene: .; clone size: .; V gene: TRBV28; CDR3 protein: CASSRGLSGTYEQYF; CDR3 DNA: TGTGCCAGCAGCCGAGGACTCTCCGGAACCTACGAGCAGTACTTC
J gene: TRBJ1-5; D gene: .; clone size: .; V gene: TRBV18; CDR3 protein: CASSPGGVNNQPQHF; CDR3 DNA: TGTGCCAGCTCACCCGGGGGGGTGAACAATCAGCCCCAGCATTTT
J gene: TRBJ2-6; D gene: .; clone size: .; V gene: TRBV7-2; CDR3 protein: CASSLGGVGANVLTF; CDR3 DNA: TGTGCCAGCAGCTTAGGAGGGGTTGGGGCCAACGTCCTGACTTTC
J gene: TRBJ1-1; D gene: .; clone size: .; V gene: TRBV6-1; CDR3 protein: CATTLTMNTEAFF; CDR3 DNA: TGTGCCACCACCCTCACCATGAACACTGAAGCTTTCTTT
J gene: TRBJ1-5; D gene: .; clone size: .; V gene: TRBV19; CDR3 protein: CASSGLGSNQPQHF; CDR3 DNA: TGTGCCAGTTCAGGGCTGGGGAGCAATCAGCCCCAGCATTTT
J gene: TRBJ2-5; D gene: TRBD2; clone size: once; V gene: TRBV7-3; CDR3 protein: CASSLKGPTSRGETQYF; CDR3 DNA: TGTGCCAGCAGCTTAAAGGGCCCGACTAGCCGGGGAGAGACCCAGTACTTC
J gene: TRBJ2-1; D gene: .; clone size: .; V gene: TRBV28; CDR3 protein: CASSLGLSLVFNNEQFF; CDR3 DNA: TGTGCCAGCAGTTTAGGTCTGTCACTAGTCTTTAACAATGAGCAGTTCTTC
J gene: TRBJ1-1; D gene: TRBD1; clone size: .; V gene: TRBV7-2; CDR3 protein: CASSRITGAEAFF; CDR3 DNA: TGTGCCAGCAGCCGGATCACAGGGGCTGAAGCTTTCTTT
J gene: TRBJ2-3; D gene: TRBD2; clone size: .; V gene: TRBV15; CDR3 protein: CATSRGGTSGSTDTQYF; CDR3 DNA: TGTGCCACCAGCAGAGGGGGTACTAGCGGGAGCACAGATACGCAGTATTTT
J gene: TRBJ2-3; D gene: .; clone size: .; V gene: TRBV20-1; CDR3 protein: CSARERDTQYF; CDR3 DNA: TGCAGTGCCAGAGAGAGAGATACGCAGTATTTT
J gene: TRBJ2-1; D gene: TRBD2; clone size: once; V gene: TRBV27; CDR3 protein: CASSLSRGRAWGEQFF; CDR3 DNA: TGTGCCAGCAGTTTATCGCGCGGGAGGGCCTGGGGTGAGCAGTTCTTC
J gene: TRBJ2-7; D gene: .; clone size: .; V gene: TRBV7-2; CDR3 protein: CASSLLGATYEQYF; CDR3 DNA: TGTGCCAGCAGCTTATTGGGGGCAACCTACGAGCAGTACTTC
J gene: TRBJ2-5; D gene: TRBD2; clone size: .; V gene: TRBV5-1; CDR3 protein: CASSKPGLAGAETQYF; CDR3 DNA: TGCGCCAGCAGCAAGCCGGGACTAGCGGGAGCCGAGACCCAGTACTTC
J gene: TRBJ1-3; D gene: TRBD1; clone size: .; V gene: TRBV5-4; CDR3 protein: CASSPRDRVPLSGNTIYF; CDR3 DNA: TGTGCCAGCAGCCCCCGGGACAGGGTTCCCCTCTCTGGAAACACCATATATTTT
J gene: TRBJ1-1; D gene: TRBD1; clone size: many; V gene: TRBV29-1; CDR3 protein: CSYTRGAENTEAFF; CDR3 DNA: TGCAGCTACACCAGGGGGGCGGAGAACACTGAAGCTTTCTTT
J gene: TRBJ2-7; D gene: TRBD2; clone size: .; V gene: TRBV7-2; CDR3 protein: CASSPPHLSGRGEQYF; CDR3 DNA: TGTGCCAGCAGCCCCCCACACCTTAGCGGGAGGGGTGAGCAGTACTTC
J gene: TRBJ1-1; D gene: .; clone size: .; V gene: TRBV7-9; CDR3 protein: CASSRRSSGGENTEAFF; CDR3 DNA: TGTGCCAGCAGCCGCCGGTCCTCCGGGGGTGAGAACACTGAAGCTTTCTTT
J gene: TRBJ2-5; D gene: TRBD2; clone size: .; V gene: TRBV5-1; CDR3 protein: CASSFPWIAGERGTEQTQYF; CDR3 DNA: TGCGCCAGCAGCTTCCCGTGGATAGCGGGAGAGAGGGGTACGGAGCAGACCCAGTACTTC
J gene: TRBJ2-7; D gene: TRBD2; clone size: .; V gene: TRBV7-8; CDR3 protein: CASSRPGTSGSTEQYF; CDR3 DNA: TGTGCCAGCAGTCGTCCCGGGACTAGCGGGAGTACCGAGCAGTACTTC
J gene: TRBJ2-2; D gene: TRBD1; clone size: .; V gene: TRBV28; CDR3 protein: CASSSAGGANTGELFF; CDR3 DNA: TGTGCCAGCAGTTCGGCAGGGGGCGCGAACACCGGGGAGCTGTTTTTT
J gene: TRBJ1-4; D gene: TRBD1; clone size: .; V gene: TRBV19; CDR3 protein: CASSMSPGGRDEKLFF; CDR3 DNA: TGTGCCAGTAGTATGAGTCCAGGGGGCAGAGATGAAAAACTGTTTTTT
J gene: TRBJ2-1; D gene: TRBD1; clone size: once; V gene: TRBV13; CDR3 protein: CASSFRTGGVNEQFF; CDR3 DNA: TGTGCCAGCAGCTTCAGGACAGGGGGCGTGAATGAGCAGTTCTTC